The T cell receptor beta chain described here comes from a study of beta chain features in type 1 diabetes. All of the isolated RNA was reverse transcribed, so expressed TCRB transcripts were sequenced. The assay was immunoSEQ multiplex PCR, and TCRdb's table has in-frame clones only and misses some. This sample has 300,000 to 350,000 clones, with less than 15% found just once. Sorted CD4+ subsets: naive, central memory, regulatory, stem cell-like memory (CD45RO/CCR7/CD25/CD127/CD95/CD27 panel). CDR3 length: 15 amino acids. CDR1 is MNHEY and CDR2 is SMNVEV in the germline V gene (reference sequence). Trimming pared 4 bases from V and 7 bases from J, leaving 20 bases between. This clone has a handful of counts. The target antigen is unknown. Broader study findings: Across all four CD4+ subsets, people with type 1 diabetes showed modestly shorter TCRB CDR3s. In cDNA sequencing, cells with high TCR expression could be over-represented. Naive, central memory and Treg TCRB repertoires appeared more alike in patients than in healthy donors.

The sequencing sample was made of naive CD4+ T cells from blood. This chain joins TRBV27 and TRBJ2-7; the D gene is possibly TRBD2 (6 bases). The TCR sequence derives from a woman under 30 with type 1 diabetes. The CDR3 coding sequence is TGTGCCAGCAGTTCGTCTCGAGACTGGGGGAGGGAGCAGTACTTC. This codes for CASSSSRDWGREQYF.